This TCR beta chain appears in the sequencing data of a study of blood T cells in healthy people across ages. Study results and caveats: It was held that the diversity estimates obtained from one million T cells were underestimates.

Combining a sample-barcoded 5' primer with a J-beta primer mix, a second PCR ran for roughly 7 to 12 cycles. Every cDNA molecule bore a tag from a template-switch adaptor containing 12 random nucleotides. TCRdb recomputed calls from the 5' RACE reads with MiXCR, one row per CDR3 protein. The table includes about 1.8 million distinct CDR3 sequences, around 48% detected once. There are a few counts of this clonotype. Its target is not known. The CDR3 covers 13 residues. Germline loops: CDR1 LGHNA, CDR2 YSLEER. Trimming removed 1 base at V and 7 bases at J, with 5 bases between. The sequence was collected from a woman in her forties in good health. Material for sequencing was blood. V and J are TRBV4-3 and TRBJ1-6, with no clear D. The CDR3 nucleotides are TGCGCCAGCAGCCAAGGGACGAATTCACCCCTCCACTTT. Translating gives CASSQGTNSPLHF.